A single sample gave rise to the 20 T cell receptor beta chains below, sequenced in a study of blood T cell repertoires in COVID-19. Repertoires were generated with immunoSEQ multiplex PCR, while TCRdb's copy carries only in-frame clones and drops some. The repertoire includes more than 100,000 clones, 80% to 90% of them detected once, and approximately 3.3% sits in the top ten. Source material: peripheral blood. Receptors were obtained from a woman aged 60-75 years with acute or convalescent COVID-19.

V usage is TRBV5-1 and J usage is TRBJ2-1, with 7 positions matching TRBD2. V lost 4 bases, J lost 2 bases, and 9 bases stayed unmatched. Germline V CDR1 and CDR2: SGHRS, YFSETQ. The CDR3 has 16 amino acids. In DNA form, the CDR3 reads TGCGCCAGCAGCCTACCCGGGACTACCACCTACAATGAGCAGTTCTTC. It is translated as CASSLPGTTTYNEQFF. The complete variable domain, with remaining parts taken from reference TRBV5-1 and TRBJ2-1, reads KAGVTQTPRYLIKTRGQQVTLSCSPISGHRSVSWYQQTPGQGLQFLFEYFSETQRNKGNFPGRFSGRQFSNSRSEMNVSTLELGDSALYLCASSLPGTTTYNEQFFGPGTRLTVL.

In DNA form, the CDR3 reads TGTGCCAGCAGCAAGGGGACAGCGTACTATGGCTACACCTTC. As protein: CASSKGTAYYGYTF. This rearrangement joins TRBV21-1 to TRBJ1-2; the table's D call TRBD1 went unverified against the DNA. TRBV21-1 is deemed a pseudogene. The CDR3 consists of 14 residues.

The V gene is TRBV7-6, the J gene TRBJ2-1; 9 nucleotides agree with TRBD2. The CDR3 has 17 residues. J lost 3 bases, V lost 0 bases, and 6 bases had no gene match. In germline, CDR1 is SGHVS, CDR2 FNYEAQ. CDR3: CASSLAPAGGLYNEQFF. CDR3 DNA: TGTGCCAGCAGCTTAGCCCCCGCGGGAGGGCTCTACAATGAGCAGTTCTTC.

This chain uses TRBV29-1 with TRBJ2-1; 7 nucleotides match TRBD1. Germline lookup yields CDR1 SQVTM and CDR2 ANQGSEA. V lost 2 bases, J lost 8 bases, and 3 bases stayed unmatched. The CDR3 covers 12 residues. CDR3: CSVEKGAYEQFF. CDR3 nucleotide sequence: TGCAGCGTTGAAAAGGGGGCATATGAGCAGTTCTTC.

This chain uses TRBV3-1 (or the pseudogene TRBV3-2) with TRBJ1-3; the D is unclear. With 0 bases removed from V and 0 bases from J, the gap between germline ends came to 12 bases. Germline values: CDR1 LGHDT, CDR2 YNNKEL (reference sequence). This CDR3 has 17 amino acids. The CDR3 reads CASSQEVSGLSGNTIYF. The CDR3 DNA reads TGTGCCAGCAGCCAAGAAGTGAGCGGTCTCTCTGGAAACACCATATATTTT.

V gene TRBV9 combines with J gene TRBJ1-2; 7 bases match TRBD1. Looked up from germline, CDR1 is SGDLS and CDR2 is YYNGEE. Trimming removed 7 bases from V and 2 bases from J; junction bases left unmatched: 8. The CDR3 is 14 residues long. CDR3 sequence reads: CASGEGAVNYGYTF. CDR3 in DNA: TGTGCCAGCGGCGAGGGGGCGGTCAACTATGGCTACACCTTC. Drawing the rest from reference TRBV9 and TRBJ1-2, the complete variable domain is DSGVTQTPKHLITATGQRVTLRCSPRSGDLSVYWYQQSLDQGLQFLIQYYNGEERAKGNILERFSAQQFPDLHSELNLSSLELGDSALYFCASGEGAVNYGYTFGSGTRLTVV.

This clone appeared a few times. This chain uses TRBV5-1 with TRBJ2-1, with a tentative D call TRBD1 (6 bases). CDR1 and CDR2 from the germline V gene are SGHRS and YFSETQ. CDR3 length: 14 residues. Trimming pared 0 bases from V and 8 bases from J, leaving 12 bases between. CDR3 sequence: CASSLGQAGDEQFF. The CDR3 bases are TGCGCCAGCAGCTTGGGTCAGGCAGGGGATGAGCAGTTCTTC.

This clone was counted between two and nine times. The V and J genes are TRBV2 and TRBJ1-2; TRBD1 agrees at 9 bases. CDR1 is SNHLY, CDR2 FYNNEI, per germline. The CDR3 contains 14 residues. Germline trimming cut 6 bases from V and 2 bases from J; bases unmatched to any gene: 4. This CDR3 is CASRGQGGNYGYTF. CDR3 DNA sequence: TGTGCCAGCAGGGGACAGGGAGGCAACTATGGCTACACCTTC.

The chain recombines TRBV4-1 with TRBJ1-1; TRBD1 is a possible D gene (6 bases). Germline V gene sequence: CDR1 MGHRA, CDR2 YSYEKL. With 2 bases removed from V and 5 bases from J, the gap between germline ends came to 18 bases. CDR3 length: 16 residues. The chain's CDR3 is CASSQINRAWGTEAFF. CDR3 bases: TGCGCCAGCAGCCAAATAAACAGGGCTTGGGGGACTGAAGCTTTCTTT.

V is TRBV7-8 and J is TRBJ2-1, with a weak D call TRBD2 (5 bases). The CDR3 runs 15 residues. The V end was cut by 0 bases, the J end by 4 bases, with 10 bases between. Germline V gives CDR1 SGHVS, CDR2 FQNEAQ. The CDR3 loop is CASSLAPRGYNEQFF. CDR3 DNA: TGTGCCAGCAGCTTAGCGCCACGGGGTTACAATGAGCAGTTCTTC.

This chain's CDR3 is CASRESSYNEQFF. CDR3 DNA: TGTGCCAGTAGGGAGAGCTCCTACAATGAGCAGTTCTTC. V is TRBV19 and J is TRBJ2-1; D not certain. Per germline, CDR1 LNHDA and CDR2 SQIVND (reference sequence). The CDR3 loop spans 13 amino acids. Trimming cost V 6 bases and J 0 bases, with 6 bases left between them.

The chain couples TRBV28 to TRBJ1-4; TRBD1 is a possible D gene (5 bases). Per the germline V gene, CDR1 is MDHEN and CDR2 is SYDVKM. The CDR3 contains 13 residues. The V end lost 3 bases, the J end lost 8 bases, and 10 bases lay between the germline ends. The CDR3 region has the DNA TGTGCCAGCAGTTTCGACAGTTCAGAAAAACTGTTTTTT. It yields the protein CASSFDSSEKLFF.

There are a few counts of this clone. CDR3 sequence: CASRRPTGGGTEAFF. The CDR3 DNA reads TGTGCCAGCAGACGACCGACAGGGGGGGGGACTGAAGCTTTCTTT. The rearrangement uses TRBV6-5 and TRBJ1-1; 9 nucleotides align to TRBD1. There are 15 residues in the CDR3. V was pared by 6 bases and J by 5 bases, with 10 bases of the junction left unmatched. Germline CDR1 and CDR2: MNHEY and SVGAGI.

The chain combines TRBV7-9 with TRBJ2-7; 9 bases line up with TRBD2. Per the germline V gene, CDR1 is SEHNR and CDR2 is FQNEAQ (reference sequence). Germline trimming cut 3 bases from V and 5 bases from J; bases unmatched to any gene: 2. The CDR3 is 13 residues long. The CDR3 loop reads CASSLGLANEQYF. The CDR3 DNA is TGTGCCAGCAGCTTGGGACTAGCTAACGAGCAGTACTTC. The full variable domain, its missing parts supplied by reference TRBV7-9 and TRBJ2-7, is DTGVSQNPRHKITKRGQNVTFRCDPISEHNRLYWYRQTLGQGPEFLTYFQNEAQLEKSRLLSDRFSAERPKGSFSTLEIQRTEQGDSAMYLCASSLGLANEQYFGPGTRLTVT.

This chain links TRBV28 with TRBJ2-5; 10 bases are a match to TRBD2. Germline trimming cut 2 bases from V and 7 bases from J; bases unmatched to any gene: 13. Germline values: CDR1 MDHEN, CDR2 SYDVKM. The CDR3 spans 17 residues. Here the CDR3 DNA reads TGTGCCAGCAGTTTAGCTAGCGGGAGTTACCCCGCCGGGACCCAGTACTTC. It specifies CASSLASGSYPAGTQYF.

The chain combines TRBV14 with TRBJ1-4, with 11 bases fitting TRBD1. Germline V lookup: CDR1 SGHDN, CDR2 FVKESK. The CDR3 runs to 15 residues. V shed 2 bases, J shed 7 bases, and the junction held 3 bases outside the gene matches. The CDR3 is CASSQPGQGVEKLFF. CDR3 coding DNA: TGTGCCAGCAGCCAACCGGGACAGGGGGTTGAAAAACTGTTTTTT.

The chain combines TRBV2 with TRBJ1-5; the D is unclear. CDR3 length equals 14 residues. The V and J ends lost 4 bases and 1 base respectively, with 8 bases between them. The germline V gene has CDR1 SNHLY and CDR2 FYNNEI. Here the CDR3 DNA reads TGTGCCAGCAGTGCGGGGAGGAGCAATCAGCCCCAGCATTTT. Protein: CASSAGRSNQPQHF.

The chain couples TRBV7-9 to TRBJ1-5, with 8 bases identical to TRBD1. The ends lost 5 bases at V and 3 bases at J; junction bases unmatched: 6. The CDR3 spans 15 residues. Germline loops: CDR1 SEHNR, CDR2 FQNEAQ (reference sequence). As DNA, the CDR3 is TGTGCCAGCAGCCCACAGGGGGGTAACAATCAGCCCCAGCATTTT. Translated: CASSPQGGNNQPQHF.

The chain links TRBV12-5 to TRBJ1-5; D not certain. Trimming stripped 5 bases from V and 9 bases from J, with 8 bases between. The CDR3 consists of 11 residues. Germline V gene sequence: CDR1 LGHNT, CDR2 FRNRAP. The CDR3 nucleotides are TGTGCTAGTGGTCCCCTTCGGCCCCAGCATTTT. Translation gives CASGPLRPQHF.

V gene TRBV2 combines with J gene TRBJ2-5; no clear D. This CDR3 is 14 amino acids long. V dropped 6 bases and J dropped 2 bases, with 13 bases sitting between them. CDR1 is SNHLY, CDR2 FYNNEI, per germline. The chain's CDR3 is CASSEQKIQETQYF. In DNA form, the CDR3 reads TGTGCCAGCAGCGAACAGAAAATTCAAGAGACCCAGTACTTC.